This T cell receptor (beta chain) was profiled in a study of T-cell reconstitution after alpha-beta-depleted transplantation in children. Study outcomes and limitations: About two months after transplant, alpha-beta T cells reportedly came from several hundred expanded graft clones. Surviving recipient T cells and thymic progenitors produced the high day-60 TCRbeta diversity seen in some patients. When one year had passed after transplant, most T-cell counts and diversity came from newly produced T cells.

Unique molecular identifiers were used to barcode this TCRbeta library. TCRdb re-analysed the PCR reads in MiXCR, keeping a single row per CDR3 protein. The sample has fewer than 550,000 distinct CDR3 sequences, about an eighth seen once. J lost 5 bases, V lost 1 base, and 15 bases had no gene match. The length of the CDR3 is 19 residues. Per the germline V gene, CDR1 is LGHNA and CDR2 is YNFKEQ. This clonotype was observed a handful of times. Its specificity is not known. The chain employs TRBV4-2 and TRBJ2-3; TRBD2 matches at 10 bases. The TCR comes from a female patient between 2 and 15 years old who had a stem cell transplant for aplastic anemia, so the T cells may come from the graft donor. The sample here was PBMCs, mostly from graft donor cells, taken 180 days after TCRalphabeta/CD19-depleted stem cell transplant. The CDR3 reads CASSQGSWISGRAEDTQYF. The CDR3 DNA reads TGTGCCAGCAGCCAAGGTTCGTGGATCAGCGGGAGGGCGGAAGATACGCAGTATTTT.